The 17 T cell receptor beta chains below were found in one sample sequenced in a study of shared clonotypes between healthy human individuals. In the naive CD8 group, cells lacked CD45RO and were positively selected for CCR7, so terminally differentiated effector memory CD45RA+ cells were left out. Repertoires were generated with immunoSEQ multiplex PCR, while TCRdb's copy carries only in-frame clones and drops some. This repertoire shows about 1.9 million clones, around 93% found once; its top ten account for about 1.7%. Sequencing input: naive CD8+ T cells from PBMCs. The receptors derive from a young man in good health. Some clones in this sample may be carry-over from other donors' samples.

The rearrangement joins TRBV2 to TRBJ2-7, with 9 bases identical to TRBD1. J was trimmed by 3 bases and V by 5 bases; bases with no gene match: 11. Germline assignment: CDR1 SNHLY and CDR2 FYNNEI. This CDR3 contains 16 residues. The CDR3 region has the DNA TGTGCCAGCAGTACACCGGGACAGGGAAAATTCTACGAGCAGTACTTC. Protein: CASSTPGQGKFYEQYF.

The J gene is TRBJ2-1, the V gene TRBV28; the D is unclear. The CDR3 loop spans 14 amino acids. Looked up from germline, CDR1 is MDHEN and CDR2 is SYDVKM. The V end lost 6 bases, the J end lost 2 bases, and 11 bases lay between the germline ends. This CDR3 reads CASSPLLAYNEQFF. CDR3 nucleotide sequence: TGTGCCAGCAGCCCTCTTCTCGCCTACAATGAGCAGTTCTTC.

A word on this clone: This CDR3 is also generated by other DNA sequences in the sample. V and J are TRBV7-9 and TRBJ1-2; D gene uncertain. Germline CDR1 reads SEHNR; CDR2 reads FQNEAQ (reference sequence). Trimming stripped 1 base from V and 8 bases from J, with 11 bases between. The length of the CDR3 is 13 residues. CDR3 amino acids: CASSLDLGEGYTF. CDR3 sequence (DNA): TGTGCCAGCAGCTTAGATCTGGGTGAAGGCTACACCTTC.

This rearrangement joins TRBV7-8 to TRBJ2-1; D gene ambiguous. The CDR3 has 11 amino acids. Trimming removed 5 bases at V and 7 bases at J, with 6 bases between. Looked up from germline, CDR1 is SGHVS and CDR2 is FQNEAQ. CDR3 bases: TGTGCCAGCAGCACGCAAAATGAGCAGTTCTTC. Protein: CASSTQNEQFF.

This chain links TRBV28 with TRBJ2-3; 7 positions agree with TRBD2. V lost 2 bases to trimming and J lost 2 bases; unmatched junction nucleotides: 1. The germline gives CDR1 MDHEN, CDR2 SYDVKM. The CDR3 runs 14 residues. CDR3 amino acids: CASSLLAATDTQYF. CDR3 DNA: TGTGCCAGCAGTTTACTAGCGGCCACAGATACGCAGTATTTT.

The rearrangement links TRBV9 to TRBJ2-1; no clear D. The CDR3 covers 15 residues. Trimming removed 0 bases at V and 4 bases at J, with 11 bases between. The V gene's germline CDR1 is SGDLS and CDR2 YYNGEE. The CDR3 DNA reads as TGTGCCAGCAGCGTAGACGCTTCCTTATACAATGAGCAGTTCTTC. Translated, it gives CASSVDASLYNEQFF.

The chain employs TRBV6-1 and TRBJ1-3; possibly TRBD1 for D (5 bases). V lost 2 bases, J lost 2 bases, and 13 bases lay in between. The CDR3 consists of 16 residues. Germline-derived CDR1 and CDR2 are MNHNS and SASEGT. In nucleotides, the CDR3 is TGTGCCAGCAGTGAACTCCAGGGCTTTACTGGAAACACCATATATTTT. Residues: CASSELQGFTGNTIYF.

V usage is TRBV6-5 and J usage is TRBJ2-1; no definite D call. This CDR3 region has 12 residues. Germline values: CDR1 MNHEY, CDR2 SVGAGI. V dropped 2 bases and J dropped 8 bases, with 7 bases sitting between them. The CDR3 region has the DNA TGTGCCAGCAGTTACCATGGGGATGAGCAGTTCTTC. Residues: CASSYHGDEQFF.

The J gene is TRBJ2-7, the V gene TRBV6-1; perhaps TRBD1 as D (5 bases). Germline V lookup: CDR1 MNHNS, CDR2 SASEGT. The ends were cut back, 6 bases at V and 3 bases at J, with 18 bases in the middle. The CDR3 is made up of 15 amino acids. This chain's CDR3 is CASSPDAVGLYEQYF. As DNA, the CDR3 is TGTGCCAGCAGCCCCGACGCGGTGGGGCTCTACGAGCAGTACTTC.

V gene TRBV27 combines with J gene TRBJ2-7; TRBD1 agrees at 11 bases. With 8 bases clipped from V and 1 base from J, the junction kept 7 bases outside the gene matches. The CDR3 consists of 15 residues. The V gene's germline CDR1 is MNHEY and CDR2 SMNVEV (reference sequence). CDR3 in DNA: TGTGCCAGCTCCGAGCGGGACAGGGGGTCCTACGAGCAGTACTTC. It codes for CASSERDRGSYEQYF.

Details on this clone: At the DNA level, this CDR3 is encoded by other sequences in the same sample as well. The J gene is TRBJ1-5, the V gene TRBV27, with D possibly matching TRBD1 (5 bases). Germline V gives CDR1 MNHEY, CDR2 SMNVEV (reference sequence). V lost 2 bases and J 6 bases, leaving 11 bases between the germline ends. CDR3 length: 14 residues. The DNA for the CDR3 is TGTGCCAGCAGTTTACGAACGGGGGTTCAGCCCCAGCATTTT. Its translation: CASSLRTGVQPQHF.

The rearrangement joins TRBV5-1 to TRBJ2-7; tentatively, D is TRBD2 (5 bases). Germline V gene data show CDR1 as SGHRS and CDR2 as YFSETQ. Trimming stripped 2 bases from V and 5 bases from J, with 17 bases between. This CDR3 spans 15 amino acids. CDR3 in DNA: TGCGCCAGCAGCTTTAGTGCTGTCGGGGTGAACGAGCAGTACTTC. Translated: CASSFSAVGVNEQYF.

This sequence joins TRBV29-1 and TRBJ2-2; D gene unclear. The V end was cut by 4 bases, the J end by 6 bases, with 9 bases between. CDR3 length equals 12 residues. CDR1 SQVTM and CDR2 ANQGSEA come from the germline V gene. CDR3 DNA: TGCAGCGTTGTTCATGGGGCCGGGGAGCTGTTTTTT. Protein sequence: CSVVHGAGELFF.

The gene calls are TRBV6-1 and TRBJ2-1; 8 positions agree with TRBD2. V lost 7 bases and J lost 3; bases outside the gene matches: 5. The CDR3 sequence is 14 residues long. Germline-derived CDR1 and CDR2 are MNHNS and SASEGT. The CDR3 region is CASTPGRGYNEQFF. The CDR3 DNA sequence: TGTGCCAGCACTCCCGGGAGGGGCTACAATGAGCAGTTCTTC.

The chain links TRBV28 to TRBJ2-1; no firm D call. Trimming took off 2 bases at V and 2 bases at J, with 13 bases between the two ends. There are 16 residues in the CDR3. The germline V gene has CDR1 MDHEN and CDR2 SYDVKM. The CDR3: CASSLGTGYPYNEQFF. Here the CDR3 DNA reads TGTGCCAGCAGTTTAGGAACTGGATACCCCTACAATGAGCAGTTCTTC.

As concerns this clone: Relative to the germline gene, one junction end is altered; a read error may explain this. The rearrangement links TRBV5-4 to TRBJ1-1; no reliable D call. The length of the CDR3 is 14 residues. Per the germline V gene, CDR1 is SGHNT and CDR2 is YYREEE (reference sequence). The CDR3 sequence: CASSLAVMNTEAFF. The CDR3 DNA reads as TGTGCCAGCAGTTTGGCAGTTATGAACACTGAAGCTTTCTTT.

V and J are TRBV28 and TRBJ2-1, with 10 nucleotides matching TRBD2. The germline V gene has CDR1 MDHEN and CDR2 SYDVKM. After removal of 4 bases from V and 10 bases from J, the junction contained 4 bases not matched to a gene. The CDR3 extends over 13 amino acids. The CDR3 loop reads CASSSLAGEEQFF. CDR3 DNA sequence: TGTGCCAGCAGTTCCCTAGCGGGGGAAGAGCAGTTCTTC.